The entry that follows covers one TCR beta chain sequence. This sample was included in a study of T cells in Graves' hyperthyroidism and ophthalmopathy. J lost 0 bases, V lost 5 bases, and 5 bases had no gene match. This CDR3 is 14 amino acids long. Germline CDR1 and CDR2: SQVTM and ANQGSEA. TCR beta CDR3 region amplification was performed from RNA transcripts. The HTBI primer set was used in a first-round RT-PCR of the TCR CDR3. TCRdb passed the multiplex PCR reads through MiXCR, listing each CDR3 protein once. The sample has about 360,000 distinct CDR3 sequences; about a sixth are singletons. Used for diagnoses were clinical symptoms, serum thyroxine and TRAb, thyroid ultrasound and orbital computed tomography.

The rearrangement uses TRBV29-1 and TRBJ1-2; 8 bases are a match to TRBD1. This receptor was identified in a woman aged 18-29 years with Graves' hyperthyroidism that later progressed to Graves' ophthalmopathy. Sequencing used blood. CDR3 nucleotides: TGCAGCGTTCCGGACAGGGTGTCTAACTATGGCTACACCTTC. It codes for CSVPDRVSNYGYTF.